Listed here are 24 T cell receptor beta chains from one sample, sequenced in a study of cytomegalovirus exposure and HLA in healthy donors. 13 Jbeta primers and 60 Vbeta primers were used for the PCR. Sequencing used immunoSEQ multiplex PCR; TCRdb keeps in-frame clones, though not all of them. The data hold about 150,000 clones, with 80% to 90% observed a single time. The specimen was PBMCs. The receptors were gathered from a woman aged 40 to 55 in good health and CMV-seropositive.

This clone has just a few counts. A read error may account for a junction end that differs from germline. The rearrangement links TRBV7-9 to TRBJ2-5; weak D call: TRBD2 (5 bases). CDR1 is SEHNR and CDR2 is FQNEAQ in the germline V gene (reference sequence). The CDR3 sequence is 15 residues long. In DNA form, the CDR3 reads TGTTCCAGCAGCACTAGGACTCCCATTAGCGAGGCCCAGTACTTC. Its protein product is CSSSTRTPISEAQYF.

The chain uses TRBV5-1 and TRBJ1-4; no clear D. Germline lookup yields CDR1 SGHRS and CDR2 YFSETQ. The length of the CDR3 is 14 residues. Deletions cut 2 bases from V and 0 bases from J, with 5 bases between. CDR3 DNA sequence: TGCGCCAGCAGCTTCATGTCAACTAATGAAAAACTGTTTTTT. This sequence encodes CASSFMSTNEKLFF.

The V call is TRBV18, the J call TRBJ2-7; D call uncertain. The V end lost 2 bases, the J end lost 4 bases, and 9 bases lay between the germline ends. Germline V lookup: CDR1 KGHSH, CDR2 LQKENI. CDR3 length: 13 amino acids. For the CDR3, the DNA is TGTGCCAGCTCACCATTTCCCGGTTACGAGCAGTACTTC. Translation gives CASSPFPGYEQYF. The variable domain in full, with the rest retrieved from reference TRBV18 and TRBJ2-7, is NAGVMQNPRHLVRRRGQEARLRCSPMKGHSHVYWYRQLPEEGLKFMVYLQKENIIDESGMPKERFSAEFPKEGPSILRIQQVVRGDSAAYFCASSPFPGYEQYFGPGTRLTVT.

The chain employs TRBV27 and TRBJ1-2, with TRBD1 identical over 9 bases. Per the germline V gene, CDR1 is MNHEY and CDR2 is SMNVEV (reference sequence). Trimming cost V 8 bases and J 9 bases; bases outside gene matches: 7. The CDR3 runs 12 residues. Here the CDR3 reads CASRTGGRSYTF. For the CDR3, the DNA is TGTGCCAGCCGTACAGGGGGCAGGAGCTACACCTTC.

The V and J genes are TRBV21-1 and TRBJ2-7; TRBD2 is the table's D call, not checked against the DNA. TRBV21-1 is labeled a pseudogene. The CDR3 is made up of 15 amino acids. CDR3 region: CASSKVVRGPYEQYF. For the CDR3, the DNA is TGTGCCAGCAGCAAAGTAGTACGGGGTCCGTACGAGCAGTACTTC.

The rearrangement links TRBV5-8 to TRBJ1-2, with D perhaps matching TRBD1 (5 bases). Trimming removed 4 bases at V and 4 bases at J, with 20 bases between. The CDR3 covers 16 residues. CDR1 and CDR2 from the germline V gene are SGHTS and YDEGEE. CDR3 in DNA: TGTGCCAGCAGCCCCCTTTTCGGGGGGACTACCTATGGCTACACCTTC. It encodes CASSPLFGGTTYGYTF.

This clone was detected a few times. CDR3 in amino acids: CASSQTGGGYGYTF. CDR3 nucleotides: TGTGCCAGCAGCCAGACCGGGGGTGGCTATGGCTACACCTTC. The chain carries TRBV21-1 and TRBJ1-2. TRBV21-1 is annotated as a pseudogene. CDR3 length: 14 residues.

This rearrangement joins TRBV28 to TRBJ1-1, with D perhaps TRBD1 (6 bases). Trimming pared 6 bases from V and 2 bases from J, leaving 16 bases between. The CDR3 loop spans 15 amino acids. Looked up from germline, CDR1 is MDHEN and CDR2 is SYDVKM. The CDR3 sequence: CASSLLAGANTEAFF. CDR3 nucleotides: TGTGCCAGCAGCCTACTGGCAGGGGCAAACACTGAAGCTTTCTTT. Filled out from reference TRBV28 and TRBJ1-1, the complete variable domain reads DVKVTQSSRYLVKRTGEKVFLECVQDMDHENMFWYRQDPGLGLRLIYFSYDVKMKEKGDIPEGYSVSREKKERFSLILESASTNQTSMYLCASSLLAGANTEAFFGQGTRLTVV.

The chain uses TRBV6-1 and TRBJ2-1; D gene uncertain. The CDR3 totals 12 residues. Trimming cost V 3 bases and J 2 bases, with 2 bases left between them. Germline lookup yields CDR1 MNHNS and CDR2 SASEGT. CDR3 sequence (DNA): TGTGCCAGCAGTGACACCTACAATGAGCAGTTCTTC. It translates to CASSDTYNEQFF.

This chain links TRBV28 with TRBJ2-3, with TRBD1 matching over 10 bases. The CDR3 spans 17 residues. CDR1 MDHEN and CDR2 SYDVKM come from the germline V gene. V was clipped by 5 bases and J by 3 bases; unmatched bases: 11. Written as DNA, the CDR3 is TGTGCCAGCAGTCCTCTCTGGGACAGGGGAGGGACAGATACGCAGTATTTT. It is translated as CASSPLWDRGGTDTQYF.

In this sample, this clone turned up a few times. The chain combines TRBV7-2 with TRBJ2-7, with D possibly TRBD2 on 7 matching bases. This CDR3 is built from 14 residues. The germline CDR1 and CDR2 sequences are SGHTA and FQGNSA. V lost 5 bases and J lost 5, with 16 bases in between. The CDR3 protein is CASSVQVGGHEQYF. For the CDR3, the DNA is TGTGCCAGCAGCGTCCAGGTCGGGGGGCACGAGCAGTACTTC. Combining the CDR3 with reference TRBV7-2 and TRBJ2-7 gives the whole variable domain GAGVSQSPSNKVTEKGKDVELRCDPISGHTALYWYRQSLGQGLEFLIYFQGNSAPDKSGLPSDRFSAERTGGSVSTLTIQRTQQEDSAVYLCASSVQVGGHEQYFGPGTRLTVT.

CDR3 region: CASSKLNSEAFF. CDR3 DNA sequence: TGTGCCAGCAGCAAATTAAATAGTGAAGCTTTCTTT. This chain joins TRBV28 and TRBJ1-1; D is uncertain. Germline V gene data show CDR1 as MDHEN and CDR2 as SYDVKM. V was clipped by 6 bases and J by 7 bases, with 12 bases between them. The CDR3 runs 12 residues.

V usage is TRBV4-3 and J usage is TRBJ2-3; 11 bases fit TRBD2. The CDR3 runs 17 residues. CDR1 is LGHNA, CDR2 YSLEER, per germline. J lost 2 bases, V lost 2 bases, and 6 bases had no gene match. CDR3 in DNA: TGCGCCAGCAGCCAACTAGCGGGGGGCTCAATCACAGATACGCAGTATTTT. This sequence encodes CASSQLAGGSITDTQYF.

This chain uses TRBV29-1 with TRBJ2-5; perhaps TRBD1 as D (5 bases). The V end was cut by 6 bases, the J end by 2 bases, with 7 bases between. The CDR3 consists of 11 residues. Germline assignment: CDR1 SQVTM and CDR2 ANQGSEA. This CDR3 is CSVRQQETQYF. CDR3 nucleotides: TGCAGCGTCCGACAGCAAGAGACCCAGTACTTC.

The chain employs TRBV4-3 and TRBJ2-5, with TRBD1 matching 9 bases. Gene TRBJ2-7 matches the end of the DNA better, so the J call may be wrong. The CDR3 is 15 amino acids. From germline, CDR1 is LGHNA and CDR2 YSLEER. This CDR3 reads CASSQQPGQGYEQYF. The CDR3 DNA follows: TGCGCCAGCAGCCAGCAACCGGGACAGGGCTACGAGCAGTACTTC.

This chain links TRBV7-6 with TRBJ2-1, with 7 bases identical to TRBD2. The germline V gene has CDR1 SGHVS and CDR2 FNYEAQ. The CDR3 is 14 residues long. After removal of 5 bases from V and 5 bases from J, the junction contained 6 bases not matched to a gene. The CDR3 reads CASSIQRGNNEQFF. CDR3 nucleotide sequence: TGTGCCAGCAGCATCCAGCGGGGAAACAATGAGCAGTTCTTC.

V is TRBV4-1 and J is TRBJ2-3; tentative D call: TRBD2 (7 bases). The CDR3 is 18 residues long. V shed 2 bases and J shed 2 bases, with 20 bases lying between them. The germline CDR1 and CDR2 sequences are MGHRA and YSYEKL. CDR3 nucleotide sequence: TGCGCCAGCAGCCAATTCCCGCACTGGGGGGGCGACACAGATACGCAGTATTTT. Translated: CASSQFPHWGGDTDTQYF.

The count of this clone is one. The chain joins TRBV5-8 to TRBJ2-5; tentative D call: TRBD1 (5 bases). V shed 0 bases and J shed 2 bases, with 11 bases lying between them. The CDR3 spans 15 residues. CDR1 is SGHTS, CDR2 YDEGEE, per germline. The CDR3 bases are TGTGCCAGCAGCTTGGGGCAGGGTGGTCAAGAGACCCAGTACTTC. Amino acid sequence: CASSLGQGGQETQYF.

In its sample, this clone was seen once. This sequence joins TRBV10-3 and TRBJ1-1; 8 bases align to TRBD1. V was clipped by 4 bases and J by 12 bases; unmatched bases: 4. The CDR3 has 11 residues. Germline V gives CDR1 ENHRY, CDR2 SYGVKD. CDR3 sequence (DNA): TGTGCCATCAGTGGGGACAGGCGTACTTTCTTT. This translates into CAISGDRRTFF.

The rearrangement joins TRBV2 to TRBJ2-5; 11 bases match TRBD2. This CDR3 contains 14 residues. V was pared by 7 bases and J by 6 bases, with 7 bases of the junction left unmatched. The V gene's germline CDR1 is SNHLY and CDR2 FYNNEI. The CDR3: CASKGTSGIKTQYF. The CDR3 bases are TGTGCCAGCAAGGGGACTAGCGGTATAAAGACCCAGTACTTC.

This chain joins TRBV6-5 and TRBJ1-1; tentative D call: TRBD1 (5 bases). Germline V gives CDR1 MNHEY, CDR2 SVGAGI. CDR3 size: 13 residues. V lost 6 bases and J 12 bases, leaving 20 bases between the germline ends. The CDR3: CASSPPGRTKSFF. The DNA of the CDR3 is TGTGCCAGCAGCCCCCCGGGCAGGACAAAATCTTTCTTT.

The rearrangement uses TRBV18 and TRBJ2-7; the D gene is possibly TRBD1 (7 bases). The germline gives CDR1 KGHSH, CDR2 LQKENI. The CDR3 is made up of 15 amino acids. V was shortened by 1 base and J by 3 bases, with 13 bases between the two germline ends. In nucleotides, the CDR3 is TGTGCCAGCTCACCACGCCAGGGGGGTGTCTACGAGCAGTACTTC. Translated: CASSPRQGGVYEQYF.

This chain links TRBV5-5 with TRBJ2-1; D is unresolved. The CDR3 sequence is 14 residues long. Germline loops: CDR1 SGHKS, CDR2 YYEKEE (reference sequence). Trimming shortened V by 2 bases and J by 3 bases, and 9 bases separated the two germline ends. This chain's CDR3 is CASSFEQIYNEQFF. DNA for the CDR3: TGTGCCAGCAGCTTTGAACAGATCTACAATGAGCAGTTCTTC.

This rearrangement joins TRBV28 to TRBJ1-2; D unresolved. Germline V lookup: CDR1 MDHEN, CDR2 SYDVKM. V was pared by 8 bases and J by 4 bases, with 20 bases between. The CDR3 loop spans 15 amino acids. CDR3 nucleotide sequence: TGTGCCAGCTCCGAGCCGGGTAACACTTTCTATGGCTACACCTTC. Translated, it gives CASSEPGNTFYGYTF.